This paragraph covers one T cell receptor (beta chain) sequence. This specimen belongs to a study of blood T cell repertoires in COVID-19. Authors' analysis steps: Amplifying reference gene primers gave estimates of nucleated cell counts. Here immunoSEQ multiplex PCR was the method, and the copy in TCRdb shows in-frame clones only, minus some. That table is the source of V, J and clone size, and D and trimming were worked out from the DNA. The repertoire has over 200,000 clones, 65% to 90% of them found once; the top ten carry 5.1%. The V and J ends lost 3 bases and 4 bases, in that order; junction bases with no gene match: 5. This CDR3 is 14 amino acids long. Germline V CDR1 and CDR2: SNHLY, FYNNEI.

Sample: peripheral blood. This chain links TRBV2 with TRBJ2-7; 8 nucleotides line up with TRBD2. This receptor was obtained from a human donor in a cohort sampled during active COVID-19. CDR3 sequence: CASSDGRGAYEQYF. DNA of the CDR3: TGTGCCAGCAGTGACGGGAGGGGGGCTTACGAGCAGTACTTC. Filled out from reference TRBV2 and TRBJ2-7, the complete variable domain reads EPEVTQTPSHQVTQMGQEVILRCVPISNHLYFYWYRQILGQKVEFLVSFYNNEISEKSEIFDDQFSVERPDGSNFTLKIRSTKLEDSAMYFCASSDGRGAYEQYFGPGTRLTVT.